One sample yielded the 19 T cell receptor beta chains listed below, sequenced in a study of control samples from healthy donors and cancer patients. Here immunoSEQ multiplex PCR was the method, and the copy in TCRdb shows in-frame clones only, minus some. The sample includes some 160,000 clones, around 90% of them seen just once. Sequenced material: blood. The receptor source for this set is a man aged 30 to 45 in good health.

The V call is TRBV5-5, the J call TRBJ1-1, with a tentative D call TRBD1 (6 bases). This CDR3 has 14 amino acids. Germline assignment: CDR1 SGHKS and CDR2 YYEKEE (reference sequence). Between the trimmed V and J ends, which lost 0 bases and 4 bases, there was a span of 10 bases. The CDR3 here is CASSLDGGGTEAFF. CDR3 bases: TGTGCCAGCAGCTTGGATGGAGGGGGCACTGAAGCTTTCTTT. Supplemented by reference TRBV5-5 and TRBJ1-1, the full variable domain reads DAGVTQSPTHLIKTRGQQVTLRCSPISGHKSVSWYQQVLGQGPQFIFQYYEKEERGRGNFPDRFSARQFPNYSSELNVNALLLGDSALYLCASSLDGGGTEAFFGQGTRLTVV.

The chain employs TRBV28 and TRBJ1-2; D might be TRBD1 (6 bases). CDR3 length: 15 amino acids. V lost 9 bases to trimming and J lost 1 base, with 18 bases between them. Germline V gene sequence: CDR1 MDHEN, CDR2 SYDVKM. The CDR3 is CASLGRGTFNYGYTF. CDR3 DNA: TGTGCCAGTTTGGGCAGGGGCACCTTTAACTATGGCTACACCTTC.

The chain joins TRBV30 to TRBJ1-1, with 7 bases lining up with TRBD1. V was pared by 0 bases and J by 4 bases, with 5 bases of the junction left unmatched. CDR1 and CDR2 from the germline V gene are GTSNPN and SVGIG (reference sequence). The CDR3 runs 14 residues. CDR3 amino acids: CAWSVTGLRTEAFF. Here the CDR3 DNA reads TGTGCCTGGAGTGTGACAGGGTTGCGCACTGAAGCTTTCTTT.

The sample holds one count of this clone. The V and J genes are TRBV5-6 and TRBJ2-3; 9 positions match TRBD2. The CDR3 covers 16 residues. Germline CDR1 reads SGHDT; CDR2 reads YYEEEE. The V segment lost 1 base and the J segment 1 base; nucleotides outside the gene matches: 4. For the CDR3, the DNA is TGTGCCAGCAGCTTGACAAGCGGGGGGCGCACAGATACGCAGTATTTT. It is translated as CASSLTSGGRTDTQYF.

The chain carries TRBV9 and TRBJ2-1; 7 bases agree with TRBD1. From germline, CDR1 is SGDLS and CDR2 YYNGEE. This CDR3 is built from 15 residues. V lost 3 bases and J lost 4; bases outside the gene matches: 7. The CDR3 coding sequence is TGTGCCAGCAGCGGGATGTACAGGGGATACAATGAGCAGTTCTTC. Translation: CASSGMYRGYNEQFF.

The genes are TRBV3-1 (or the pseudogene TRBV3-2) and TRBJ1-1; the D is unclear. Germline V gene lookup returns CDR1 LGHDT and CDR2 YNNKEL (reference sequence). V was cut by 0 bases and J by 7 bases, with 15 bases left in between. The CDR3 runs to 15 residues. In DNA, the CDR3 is TGTGCCAGCAGCCAAGATCAGTTGAATCATAATGAAGCTTTCTTT. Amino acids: CASSQDQLNHNEAFF.

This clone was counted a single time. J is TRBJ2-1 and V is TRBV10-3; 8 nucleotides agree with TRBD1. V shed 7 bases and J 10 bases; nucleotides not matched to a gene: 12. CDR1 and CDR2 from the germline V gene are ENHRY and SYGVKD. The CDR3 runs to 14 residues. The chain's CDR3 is CAINAGTGQDEQFF. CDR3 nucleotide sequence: TGTGCCATCAATGCCGGGACAGGACAAGACGAGCAGTTCTTC.

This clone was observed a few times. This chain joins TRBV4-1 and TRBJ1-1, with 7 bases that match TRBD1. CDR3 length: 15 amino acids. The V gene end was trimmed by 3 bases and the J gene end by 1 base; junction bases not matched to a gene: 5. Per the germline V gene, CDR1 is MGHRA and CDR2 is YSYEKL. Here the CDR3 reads CASSQEQGPNTEAFF. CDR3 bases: TGCGCCAGCAGCCAGGAACAGGGGCCGAACACTGAAGCTTTCTTT.

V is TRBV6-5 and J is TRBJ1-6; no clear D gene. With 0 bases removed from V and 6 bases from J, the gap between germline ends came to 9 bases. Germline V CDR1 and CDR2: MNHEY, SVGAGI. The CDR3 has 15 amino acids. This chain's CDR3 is CASSYSQNRNSPLHF. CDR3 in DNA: TGTGCCAGCAGTTACTCGCAGAACCGTAATTCACCCCTCCACTTT.

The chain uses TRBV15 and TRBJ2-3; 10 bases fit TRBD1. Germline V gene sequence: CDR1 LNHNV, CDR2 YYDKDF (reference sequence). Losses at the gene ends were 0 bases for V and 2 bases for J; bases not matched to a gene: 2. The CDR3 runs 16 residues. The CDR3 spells CATSRDRQGATDTQYF. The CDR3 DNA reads TGTGCCACCAGCAGAGATAGACAGGGGGCCACAGATACGCAGTATTTT.

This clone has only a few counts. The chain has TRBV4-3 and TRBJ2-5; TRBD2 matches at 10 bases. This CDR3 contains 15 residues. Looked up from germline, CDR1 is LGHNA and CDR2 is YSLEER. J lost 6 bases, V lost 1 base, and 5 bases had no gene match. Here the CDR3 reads CASSQGPSGGKTQYF. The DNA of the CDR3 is TGCGCCAGCAGCCAAGGCCCTAGCGGGGGAAAGACCCAGTACTTC.

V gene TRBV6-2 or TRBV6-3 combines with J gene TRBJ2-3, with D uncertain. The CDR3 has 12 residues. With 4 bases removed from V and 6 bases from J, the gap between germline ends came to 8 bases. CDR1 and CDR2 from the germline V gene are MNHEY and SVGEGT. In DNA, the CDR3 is TGTGCCAGCAGTTTCTCCTGGGATACGCAGTATTTT. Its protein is CASSFSWDTQYF.

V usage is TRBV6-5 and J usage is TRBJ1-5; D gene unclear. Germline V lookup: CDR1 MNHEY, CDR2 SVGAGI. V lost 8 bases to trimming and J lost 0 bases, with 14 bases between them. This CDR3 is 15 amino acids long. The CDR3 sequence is CASRRTANSNQPQHF. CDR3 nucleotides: TGTGCCAGCCGACGGACGGCTAATAGCAATCAGCCCCAGCATTTT.

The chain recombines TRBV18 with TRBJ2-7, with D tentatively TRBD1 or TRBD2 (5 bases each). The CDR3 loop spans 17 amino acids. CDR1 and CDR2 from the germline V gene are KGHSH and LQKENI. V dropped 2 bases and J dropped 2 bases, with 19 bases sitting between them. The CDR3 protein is CASSPSNQGRGPYEQYF. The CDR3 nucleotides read TGTGCCAGCTCACCATCGAACCAGGGTCGGGGTCCCTACGAGCAGTACTTC.

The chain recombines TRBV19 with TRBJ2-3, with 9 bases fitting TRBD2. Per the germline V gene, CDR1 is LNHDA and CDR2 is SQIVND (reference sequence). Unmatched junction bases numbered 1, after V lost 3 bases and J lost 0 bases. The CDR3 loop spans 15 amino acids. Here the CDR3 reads CASSMREGSTDTQYF. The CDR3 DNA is TGTGCCAGTAGTATGCGGGAGGGCAGCACAGATACGCAGTATTTT.

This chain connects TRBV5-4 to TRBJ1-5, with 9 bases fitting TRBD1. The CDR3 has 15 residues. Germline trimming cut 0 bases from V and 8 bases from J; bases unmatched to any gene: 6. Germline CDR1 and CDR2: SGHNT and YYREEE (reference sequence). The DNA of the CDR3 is TGTGCCAGCAGCTTGGAGTACCGGGACAGGGAGCCCCAGCATTTT. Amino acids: CASSLEYRDREPQHF.

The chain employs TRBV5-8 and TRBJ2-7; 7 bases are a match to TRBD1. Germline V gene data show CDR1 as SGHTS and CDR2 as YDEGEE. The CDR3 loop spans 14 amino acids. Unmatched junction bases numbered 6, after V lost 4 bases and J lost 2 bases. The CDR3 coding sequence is TGTGCCAGCAGCCCCGGGACAGAGCCCTACGAGCAGTACTTC. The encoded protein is CASSPGTEPYEQYF.

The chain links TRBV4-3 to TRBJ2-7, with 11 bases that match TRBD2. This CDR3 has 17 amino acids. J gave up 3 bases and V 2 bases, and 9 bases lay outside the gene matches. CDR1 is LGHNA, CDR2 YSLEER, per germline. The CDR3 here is CASSQFLSGRAIYEQYF. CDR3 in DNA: TGCGCCAGCAGCCAATTCCTTAGCGGGAGGGCCATCTACGAGCAGTACTTC.

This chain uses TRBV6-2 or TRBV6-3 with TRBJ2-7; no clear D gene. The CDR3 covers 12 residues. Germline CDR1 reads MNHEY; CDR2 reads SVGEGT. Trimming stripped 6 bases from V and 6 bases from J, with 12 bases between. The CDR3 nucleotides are TGTGCCAGCAGCCCTCTCGGTCGCGAGCAGTACTTC. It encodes CASSPLGREQYF.